Sequencing of this T cell receptor (beta chain) was carried out in a study of shared T cell receptors in the human thymus. This CDR3 has 15 amino acids. Clones were read by immunoSEQ multiplex PCR, and TCRdb kept only the in-frame ones, dropping some. Of 600,000 or so clones in the sample, about 87% were seen once. This sample was also put to use in a study of human thymus T cells. That study reports: Resections that were taken during corrective heart surgery supplied the thymus tissue. The authors found apparently biased V and J gene usage in thymic and blood repertoires. Related reports documented highly overlapping thymic repertoires among unrelated individuals.

The chain has TRBV21-1 and TRBJ2-2; the table's D call TRBD2 went unverified against the DNA. TRBV21-1 has pseudogene status. The sequence derives from a boy in the first two years of life with a congenital heart defect. The material sequenced was thymocytes. The CDR3 DNA sequence: TGTGCCAGCGCGAGCGGACTAACGAACACCGGGGAGCTGTTTTTT. Its protein is CASASGLTNTGELFF.